This T cell receptor (beta chain) was retrieved from a study of somatic mutations in cytotoxic T cells in rheumatoid arthritis. TCRdb keeps only in-frame clones here, not all; method: immunoSEQ multiplex PCR. The sample consists of about 18,000 clones, around 80% of them appearing once. Germline CDR1 reads MNHEY; CDR2 reads SMNVEV (reference sequence). Deletions cut 5 bases from V and 6 bases from J, with 16 bases between. The CDR3 is 14 amino acids. The source is an adult with rheumatoid arthritis. V is TRBV27 and J is TRBJ1-2, with D possibly being TRBD1 (5 bases). The sample comprised CD8+ T cells sorted from blood. The CDR3 nucleotides are TGTGCCAGCAGTAACCTCCAGGGTTATCATGGCTACACCTTC. It translates to CASSNLQGYHGYTF.